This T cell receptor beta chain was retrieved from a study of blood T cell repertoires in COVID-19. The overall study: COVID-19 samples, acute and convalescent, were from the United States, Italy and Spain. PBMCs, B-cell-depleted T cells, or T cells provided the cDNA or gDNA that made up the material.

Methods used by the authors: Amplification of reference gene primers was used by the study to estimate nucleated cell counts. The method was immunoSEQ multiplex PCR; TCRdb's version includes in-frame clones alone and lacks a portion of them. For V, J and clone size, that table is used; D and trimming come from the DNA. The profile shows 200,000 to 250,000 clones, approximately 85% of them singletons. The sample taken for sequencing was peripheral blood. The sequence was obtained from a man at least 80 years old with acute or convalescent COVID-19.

Here the CDR3 DNA reads TGCGCCAGCAGCTTGAGCAGAGGGAGGAACACTGAAGCTTTCTTT. Its translation is CASSLSRGRNTEAFF. The chain combines TRBV5-1 with TRBJ1-1; D remains unclear. V lost 1 base, J lost 1 base, and 11 bases lay in between. Germline loops: CDR1 SGHRS, CDR2 YFSETQ. The CDR3 runs 15 residues.